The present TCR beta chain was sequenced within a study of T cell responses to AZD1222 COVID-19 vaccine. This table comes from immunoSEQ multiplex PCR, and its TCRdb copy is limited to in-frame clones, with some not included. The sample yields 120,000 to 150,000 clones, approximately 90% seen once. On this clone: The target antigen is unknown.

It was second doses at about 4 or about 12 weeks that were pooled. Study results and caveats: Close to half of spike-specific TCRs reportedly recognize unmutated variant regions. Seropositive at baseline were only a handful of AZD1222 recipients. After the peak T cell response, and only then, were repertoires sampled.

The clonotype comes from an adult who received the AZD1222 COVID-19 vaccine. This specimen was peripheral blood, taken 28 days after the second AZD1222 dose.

The CDR3 protein is CASSLNYNEQFF. The CDR3 region has the DNA TGTGCCAGCAGCCTCAACTACAATGAGCAGTTCTTC. This chain joins TRBV12-3 or TRBV12-4 and TRBJ2-1; D not resolved. The CDR3 is made up of 12 amino acids. V was clipped by 6 bases and J by 3 bases, with 6 bases between them.